This section outlines one T cell receptor beta chain sequence together with its context. This clone occurred once. Its antigen remains undetermined. The record has no base qualities; no much larger clone is one base away. These data are taken from a study of cytomegalovirus exposure and HLA in healthy donors (dated by TCRdb to about 2017). Broadly, across the study: An earlier analysis of 550 to 700 of the donors reported approximately 290 Gb of sequence data and about 100 million unique TCR beta sequences from some 180 million T cells. An early release covering 550 to 650 HLA-typed donors comprised about 290 gigabases of sequencing data and tens of millions of unique TCR sequences. Of the 300 to 450 genotyped donors, 65% to 90% were placed in the genetic ancestry cluster associated with self-reported Caucasian donors. The aim of the study was to test whether cataloging public T cell receptors could identify signatures of past pathogen exposure. The study used immunosequencing to profile the T cell repertoires of about 670 subjects and linked those repertoires to cytomegalovirus serostatus. A separate validation cohort of about 110 different subjects was used in addition to the roughly 640-subject first cohort. High-throughput TCR immunosequencing, statistical association of individual TCRs with disease status, and machine learning were combined to predict cytomegalovirus infection status. A later analysis re-analyzed previously published TCR beta repertoires from roughly 690 donors and added high-resolution HLA genotyping to study TCR occurrence patterns. Rather than drawing on any new phenotypic data, the later analysis identified candidate immune exposures from TCR beta sequences and the way those sequences occurred across donors. To decide whether each TCR beta V gene segment behaved as functional or pseudogenic, an earlier analysis of over 500 of the donors relied on high-throughput TCR beta sequencing. Donor age, sex, ethnicity and CMV serostatus were collected together with the repertoire data. In a later genetic analysis, genome-wide SNP genotypes for about 65% of the roughly 670 donors were used, and that subset was treated as a discovery cohort. Every discovery cohort repertoire had been produced on one sequencing platform. HLA typing included class I and class II loci at four-digit resolution. The number of typed donors differed by locus: about 620-640 for A, B, C, DRB1 and DQB1; 500 to 550 for DQA1; fewer than 610 for DPA1; and roughly 490 for DPB1. Four to six DR-DQ haplotypes were handled as single units for association and clustering, since linkage in the cohort was strong. Among several hundred genotyped donors of the cohort, an average of roughly 230,000 unique TCR beta nucleotide sequences was sequenced per donor, of which approximately 19% were non-productive. The investigation overall reported the following: Across donors, most TCR sequences were observed very rarely, whereas some public TCRs were present in many individuals. In this cohort, only TCR beta chains were sequenced, and detectable features were limited by the absence of alpha or paired-chain data. Strong co-occurrence of HLA alleles, especially DR and DQ, made assigning TCR associations to individual alleles difficult. In an earlier analysis of 587 of the donors, most TCR beta V segments were observed in productive rearrangements about 90% or about 30% of the time, broadly matching IMGT annotations. Cytomegalovirus status was reported to be diagnosed by the classifier with high specificity and sensitivity in both the original and validation cohorts. An association between a missense DCLRE1C variant and V-gene and J-gene trimming of TCR beta chains was found in a later genetic analysis and replicated in an independent cohort. Specific HLA alleles were associated with more than 15,000 TCR beta sequences at a false discovery rate of 0.05 in a later analysis. A later analysis found that TCR association rates varied across HLA loci, with DRB1 alleles showing the most associated TCRs and HLA-C alleles the fewest. Because HLA typing was unavailable for some donors at each locus, only the typed subset was used in association tests. In a later analysis, most CMV-associated TCR beta chains were found to appear HLA-restricted, with HLA associations seemingly driven largely by CMV exposure. Several of the top co-occurrence clusters appeared to be linked to parvovirus B19, influenza, CMV and Epstein-Barr virus, according to a later analysis. The 87-base-pair reads could not distinguish some IMGT-functional V segments, including TRBV6-2 and TRBV6-3, so those segments were excluded. In a later analysis, HLA-associated TCR beta chains were found to be more clonally expanded and to have lower generation probabilities than equally common non-associated chains. The sequencing pipeline was judged likely to have produced a cluster of highly shared sequence variants as a technical artifact. According to a later genetic analysis, donors in an Asian-associated ancestry cluster had fewer N-insertions in productive TCRs than the approximately 670-donor mean. Correlated functional status among segregating V segments might be attributable to linkage disequilibrium, but an unknown experimental factor could not be ruled out. For the cohort, immune exposure information was limited to CMV serostatus. Because counts were too low, about 18 rarely observed V segments, including chromosome 9 orphons, were excluded from the earlier analysis of some 540 of the donors. A further reported finding was that TCR beta sequences accurately predicted the HLA-A and HLA-B alleles for most subjects in the first cohort. The authors suggested that the approach could potentially be generalized to other disease states and immunological phenotypes. A few of the identified cytomegalovirus-associated TCR beta chains were confirmed in vitro to be specific for cytomegalovirus antigens. Sequencing depth was assumed to be roughly uniform across donors in the presence/absence analyses, though that assumption may not hold. In the study, around 150 TCR beta chains were listed as associated with cytomegalovirus.

The cohort was made up of hundreds of healthy bone marrow donors. At the time of sampling, every cohort member was nominally healthy, though immune exposures that went unrecorded were likely present. The donor was CMV seronegative and belonged to the group of 380 or so seronegative cohort members. A peripheral blood sample was collected from each donor, and TCR beta sequencing was performed on peripheral blood mononuclear cells. The Qiagen DNeasy Blood Extraction Kit was used to extract genomic DNA from the blood cell samples. The CDR3 runs 14 amino acids, cysteine and phenylalanine included. Only the CDR3 DNA stays, 42 bases, in frame from base 1. According to the germline V gene (reference sequence), CDR1 reads GTSNPN and CDR2 reads SVGIG. V loses 1 base at its end and J loses 1 base; junction bases beyond the gene matches: 2. Library construction relied on the immunoSEQ multiplex PCR assay. The multiplex PCR relied on a mix of 60 forward primers for TCR Vbeta segments and 13 reverse primers for TCR Jbeta segments. The CDR3 region of rearranged TCR beta genes was amplified from genomic DNA by a multiplex PCR assay. The amplified TCR beta libraries were sequenced on the Illumina HiSeq System as 87-base-pair reads. The paper's processing steps were these. A later analysis tallied roughly 76 million unique TCR beta chains across the 666 repertoires, and some 12 million of those chains were shared by two or more donors. To remove PCR and sequencing errors, raw reads were error-corrected and collapsed into unique sequences using a nearest-neighbor algorithm that merged closely related sequences. CDR3 sequences were aligned to IMGT reference sequences to assign V, D and J gene segments. For a sequence to be retained, at least a six-nucleotide match to both a V gene segment and a J gene segment was required. A rearrangement was called productive if the CDR3 had no stop codons and remained in frame with V and J, and every other rearrangement was called non-productive. CDR3 was defined according to IMGT convention as the region running from the second conserved V-encoded cysteine to the conserved J-encoded phenylalanine. The earlier analysis of 587 of the donors excluded sequences that lacked an unambiguous match to a single V gene segment. An earlier analysis of fewer than 750 of the donors called V segments functional above 56.7% productive rearrangements and segregating when the between-donor standard deviation exceeded 5%. A statistical classification framework was developed to diagnose cytomegalovirus status using the catalog of TCR beta chain sequences. In a later analysis, TCR nucleotide sequences were compared against IMGT/GENE-DB human TR gene sequences so that V and J genes could be assigned. The TCRdist pipeline was used in a later analysis to assign CDR3 sequences and most-parsimonious VDJ recombination scenarios. In a later analysis, each TCR beta chain was defined by its CDR3 amino acid sequence together with its V-gene family, and reads without a unique V-gene family were excluded. In a later analysis, fewer than 650 highly shared, low-generation-probability nucleotide sequences were removed to address suspected cross-contamination and a sequencing artifact. In a later analysis, a clonal expansion index was calculated for each public chain from normalized within-repertoire ranks of inferred template counts. In a later analysis, generation probabilities were computed with a VDJ recombination model fitted to out-of-frame rearrangements, and the resulting probabilities were checked against IGoR. A later analysis scored TCR-TCR, TCR-HLA and TCR-CMV co-occurrence with hypergeometric tests, applying a repertoire-size bias correction to TCR pairs. In a later analysis, false discovery rates were estimated by permuting HLA or CMV assignments 20 times. In a later analysis, co-occurring TCRs were grouped using DBSCAN, with TCRdist sequence similarity added in when clustering inside HLA-allele-positive subsets. For co-occurrence clustering, repertoires with fewer than 30,000 or more than 120,000 public chains were excluded, along with 5 or 6 repertoires with anomalous nucleotide sharing. The clones in this table, taken by TCRdb from immuneACCESS, are in-frame only. Not every clone is retained; where verified, under half of the shortfall comes from an unresolved V gene, and the cause of the rest is unknown. V and J calls and clone size are as listed in that table; D and trimming were resolved from the DNA. Present in this sample are 190,000 or so clones, around three quarters of which were seen just once. The top ten hold 0.6% to 0.7% of the sample.

The V and J genes are TRBV30 and TRBJ1-2, with 8 bases aligning to TRBD1. The sequence was obtained from a boy aged 5-17 years in good health and CMV-seronegative. The specimen was PBMCs. The DNA reads TGTGCCTGGAGTGGAGGACAGGGTAACTATGGCTACACCTTC. Its translation reads: CAWSGGQGNYGYTF.